These 9 T cell receptor beta chains share one sample of origin, sequenced in a study of tumor-infiltrating lymphocytes in localized non-small cell lung cancer. The data were produced by immunoSEQ multiplex PCR, yet TCRdb's version contains in-frame clones alone and is incomplete. The table records 10,000 to 15,000 clones, 80% to 90% of them present only once. Specimen: uninvolved lung tissue not adjacent to the tumor. These receptor sequences come from a human donor with non-small cell lung cancer.

V and J are TRBV9 and TRBJ2-7, with D perhaps assigned TRBD1 or TRBD2 (6 bases each). Between the trimmed V and J ends, which lost 4 bases and 7 bases, there was a span of 15 bases. This CDR3 comprises 13 residues. CDR1 and CDR2 from the germline V gene are SGDLS and YYNGEE. The CDR3 nucleotides read TGTGCCAGCAGCCCGGGGGCCTGGCTGGAGCAGTACTTC. The encoded protein is CASSPGAWLEQYF.

This chain links TRBV6-6 with TRBJ1-2; D is unclear. Germline loops: CDR1 MNHNY, CDR2 SVGAGI (reference sequence). The CDR3 has 12 residues. Trimming shortened V by 7 bases and J by 3 bases, and 9 bases separated the two germline ends. The CDR3: CASTSTDYGYTF. DNA for the CDR3: TGTGCCAGCACTAGTACCGACTATGGCTACACCTTC.

This clone was observed a single time. This sequence joins TRBV6-1 and TRBJ2-7; 8 nucleotides line up with TRBD1. This CDR3 has 15 amino acids. The germline V gene has CDR1 MNHNS and CDR2 SASEGT. Unmatched junction bases numbered 8, after V lost 3 bases and J lost 4 bases. CDR3 in amino acids: CASSDPRQGSYEQYF. CDR3 nucleotides: TGTGCCAGCAGTGACCCGAGACAGGGGTCTTACGAGCAGTACTTC.

In its sample, this clone was seen a few times. The J gene is TRBJ1-5, the V gene TRBV2; D perhaps matches TRBD1 (5 bases). Trimming removed 7 bases at V and 5 bases at J, with 12 bases between. Germline V gives CDR1 SNHLY, CDR2 FYNNEI. CDR3 size: 13 residues. CDR3 sequence: CASTGTTDQPQHF. CDR3 DNA: TGTGCCAGCACAGGGACGACGGATCAGCCCCAGCATTTT.

V gene TRBV5-1 combines with J gene TRBJ2-3, with TRBD2 matching 8 bases. The trim removed 4 bases at V and 5 bases at J, leaving 12 bases unmatched. There are 16 residues in the CDR3. Germline V gene sequence: CDR1 SGHRS, CDR2 YFSETQ. The CDR3 loop reads CASSRSGRGGGDTQYF. Here the CDR3 DNA reads TGCGCCAGCAGCCGAAGCGGACGGGGGGGCGGAGATACGCAGTATTTT.

This chain joins TRBV9 and TRBJ2-1; possible D gene TRBD1, 6 bases. V lost 3 bases, J lost 4 bases, and 11 bases lay in between. This CDR3 region has 14 residues. Germline CDR1 SGDLS, CDR2 YYNGEE. The CDR3 here is CASSGTAQYNEQFF. CDR3 coding DNA: TGTGCCAGCAGCGGGACAGCCCAATACAATGAGCAGTTCTTC.

The chain is built from TRBV19 and TRBJ1-5, with D possibly being TRBD1 (5 bases). In germline, CDR1 is LNHDA, CDR2 SQIVND (reference sequence). V lost 6 bases, J lost 0 bases, and 9 bases lay in between. This CDR3 is built from 14 residues. The CDR3 sequence is CASRDKGSNQPQHF. CDR3 nucleotides: TGTGCCAGTAGGGACAAAGGTAGCAATCAGCCCCAGCATTTT. Together with reference TRBV19 and TRBJ1-5, the CDR3 gives the full variable domain: DGGITQSPKYLFRKEGQNVTLSCEQNLNHDAMYWYRQDPGQGLRLIYYSQIVNDFQKGDIAEGYSVSREKKESFPLTVTSAQKNPTAFYLCASRDKGSNQPQHFGDGTRLSIL.

V usage is TRBV2 and J usage is TRBJ2-1; D remains ambiguous. The CDR3 totals 12 residues. Germline lookup yields CDR1 SNHLY and CDR2 FYNNEI. V was cut by 9 bases and J by 4 bases, with 10 bases left in between. Written as DNA, the CDR3 is TGTGCCAGTTCCCGGGTATACAATGAGCAGTTCTTC. Protein: CASSRVYNEQFF.

The chain employs TRBV27 and TRBJ1-2; no clear D. Deletions cut 6 bases from V and 0 bases from J, with 8 bases between. The length of the CDR3 is 13 residues. In germline, CDR1 is MNHEY, CDR2 SMNVEV (reference sequence). The CDR3 loop reads CASSPGANYGYTF. The CDR3 region has the DNA TGTGCCAGCAGCCCAGGAGCTAACTATGGCTACACCTTC.